This T cell receptor beta chain was sequenced during a study of OX40 agonist ivuxolimab in advanced cancers. Study overall: Ivuxolimab, which patients received intravenously every 2 weeks, was dosed at 0.01 to 10 mg/kg.

The CDR3 is 15 amino acids. Per germline, CDR1 WNHNN and CDR2 SYGVQD (reference sequence). Trimming cost V 5 bases and J 4 bases, with 14 bases left between them. TCRdb's table, derived via immunoSEQ multiplex PCR, lists solely in-frame clones and lacks some. The sample holds tens of thousands of clones, approximately 86% seen once. The chain carries TRBV10-1 and TRBJ2-2; possible D gene TRBD2, 6 bases. Sequenced here: CD4+ or CD8+ T cells sorted from blood, sampled in a trial of the OX40 agonist ivuxolimab. The sequence was collected from an adult with an advanced solid tumor such as melanoma, head and neck, liver or kidney cancer. CDR3 sequence: CASSPSGVSTGELFF. The CDR3 DNA reads TGCGCCAGCAGTCCTTCGGGAGTAAGCACCGGGGAGCTGTTTTTT.